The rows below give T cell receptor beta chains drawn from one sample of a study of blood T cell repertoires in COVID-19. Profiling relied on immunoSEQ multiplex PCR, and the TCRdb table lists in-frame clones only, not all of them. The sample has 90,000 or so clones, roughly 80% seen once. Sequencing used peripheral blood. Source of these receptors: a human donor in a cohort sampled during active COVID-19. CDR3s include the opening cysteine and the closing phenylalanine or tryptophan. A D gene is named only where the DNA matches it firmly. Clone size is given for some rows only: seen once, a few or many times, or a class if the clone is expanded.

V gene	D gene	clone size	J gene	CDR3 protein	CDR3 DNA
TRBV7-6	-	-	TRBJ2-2	CASSLNAGGNTGELFF	TGTGCCAGCAGCTTAAACGCAGGTGGAAACACCGGGGAGCTGTTTTTT
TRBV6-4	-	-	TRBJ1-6	CASSDRRGSPLHF	TGTGCCAGCAGTGACAGGAGAGGTTCACCCCTCCACTTT
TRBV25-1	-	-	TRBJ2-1	CASSEFGRTYNEQFF	TGTGCCAGCAGTGAATTTGGGAGAACCTACAATGAGCAGTTCTTC
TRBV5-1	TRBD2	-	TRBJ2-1	CASSFGLLAGYYNEQFF	TGCGCCAGCAGCTTTGGGTTACTAGCGGGATACTACAATGAGCAGTTCTTC
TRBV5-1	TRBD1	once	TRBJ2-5	CASRLTGAGETQYF	TGCGCCAGCAGGCTAACAGGGGCGGGAGAGACCCAGTACTTC
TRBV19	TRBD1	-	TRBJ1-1	CASSLGTGEAFF	TGTGCCAGTAGTCTCGGGACAGGGGAAGCTTTCTTT
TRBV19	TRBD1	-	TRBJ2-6	CASSIPGQGANVLTF	TGTGCCAGTAGTATTCCGGGACAGGGGGCCAACGTCCTGACTTTC
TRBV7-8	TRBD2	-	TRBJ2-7	CASSPIGGTSVYEQYF	TGTGCCAGCAGCCCGATTGGGGGGACTAGCGTCTACGAGCAGTACTTC
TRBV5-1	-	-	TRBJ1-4	CASSPQDSPNEKLFF	TGCGCCAGCAGCCCACAGGACAGTCCTAATGAAAAACTGTTTTTT
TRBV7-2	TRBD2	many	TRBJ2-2	CASSQGRDTGELFF	TGTGCCAGCAGCCAAGGGAGGGACACCGGGGAGCTGTTTTTT
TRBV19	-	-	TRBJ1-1	CASSGRVNTEAFF	TGTGCCAGTAGTGGGAGGGTGAACACTGAAGCTTTCTTT
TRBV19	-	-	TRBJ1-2	CASSNRERYGYTF	TGTGCCAGTAGTAACAGGGAACGGTATGGCTACACCTTC
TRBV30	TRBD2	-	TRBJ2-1	CAWSVKELAGDNEQFF	TGTGCCTGGAGCGTAAAGGAACTAGCGGGGGACAATGAGCAGTTCTTC
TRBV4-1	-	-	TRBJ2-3	CASSPQPQGTSTDTQYF	TGCGCCAGCAGCCCCCAGCCTCAGGGAACTAGCACAGATACGCAGTATTTT
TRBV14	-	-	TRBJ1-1	CASSQRGFTEAFF	TGTGCCAGCAGCCAGCGTGGTTTCACTGAAGCTTTCTTT
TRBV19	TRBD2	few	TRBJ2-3	CASSIGGGASDTQYF	TGTGCCAGTAGTATAGGCGGGGGGGCCTCAGATACGCAGTATTTT
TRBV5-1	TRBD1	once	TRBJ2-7	CASSQGTGGSDYEQYF	TGCGCCAGCAGTCAGGGAACAGGGGGCTCGGACTACGAGCAGTACTTC